This T cell receptor beta chain was identified in a study of blood T cells in healthy people across ages. Regarding the study as a whole: Unknown donor CMV status possibly confounded expanded clonotype changes.

The CDR3 is 16 amino acids. Germline V CDR1 and CDR2: SQVTM, ANQGSEA. Trimming stripped 2 bases from V and 2 bases from J, with 19 bases between. The authors drew around 9.3 milliliters of peripheral blood from each donor. At least 6.5 million PBMCs were isolated per sample. Comments on this clonotype: Its antigen is as yet unknown.

Sample-barcoded 5' priming and a J-beta primer mix drove a second PCR of roughly 6 to 12 cycles. Each cDNA molecule, via a template-switch adaptor with 12 random nucleotides, was tagged. TCRdb re-called the 5' RACE reads with MiXCR, one entry per CDR3 protein. The sample holds over 1,500,000 distinct CDR3 sequences, about two fifths seen once. The gene calls are TRBV29-1 and TRBJ2-7; the D is unclear. Sequences were obtained from blood. The clonotype comes from a human donor in good health. This CDR3 is CSVEPASDNETYEQYF. CDR3 DNA sequence: TGCAGCGTTGAACCGGCCAGCGACAACGAAACCTACGAGCAGTACTTC.